The text below deals with one TCR beta chain. No antigen is known for it. The sample belongs to a study of cytomegalovirus exposure and HLA in healthy donors. CDR3 length: 17 residues. With 7 bases removed from V and 5 bases from J, the gap between germline ends came to 26 bases. CDR1 is SGHVS and CDR2 is FQNEAQ in the germline V gene. TCRdb's table, derived via immunoSEQ multiplex PCR, lists solely in-frame clones and lacks some. Of around 150,000 clones listed, around nine tenths are singletons. General observations from the study: Cytomegalovirus association was listed for 164 TCR beta chains. Most sequenced TCRs were rare (though some public TCRs occurred in many donors).

The clonotype was recovered from a woman aged 18-30 years in good health and CMV-seropositive. Sequenced input: PBMCs. This chain links TRBV7-8 with TRBJ1-1; D is unresolved. CDR3 protein: CASNHKGSARGITEAFF. CDR3 nucleotides: TGTGCCAGCAATCATAAGGGATCGGCCCGAGGGATAACTGAAGCTTTCTTT.